The next 10 T cell receptor beta chains were all read from a single sample in a study of blood T cell repertoires in COVID-19 (dated by TCRdb to about 2020). The library came from the immunoSEQ multiplex PCR assay. What TCRdb holds here is the immuneACCESS table cut down to in-frame rearrangements. Part of the clones is not present; checked against another copy, under half of the missing clones reflect an unresolved V gene, and the others are unexplained. Within this sample are 150,000 to 200,000 clones, with roughly four fifths of them counted one time only. Roughly 3% of the sample is taken by the ten largest. What was sequenced was peripheral blood. Every receptor here comes from a human donor with acute or convalescent COVID-19. The donor label of this sample is uncertain.

V is TRBV5-1 and J is TRBJ1-4; 7 nucleotides agree with TRBD1. V lost 4 bases and J lost 8; bases outside the gene matches: 8. Germline loops: CDR1 SGHRS, CDR2 YFSETQ. CDR3 size: 14 residues. For the CDR3, the DNA is TGCGCCAGCAGCCCGGGGACAGTCTTCGAAAAACTGTTTTTT. Translation: CASSPGTVFEKLFF.

J is TRBJ2-4 and V is TRBV15; TRBD1 matches 10 bases. In germline, CDR1 is LNHNV, CDR2 YYDKDF (reference sequence). This CDR3 has 18 amino acids. The trim removed 1 base at V and 0 bases at J, leaving 6 bases unmatched. The CDR3 protein is CATSRAGQGPIAKNIQYF. CDR3 bases: TGTGCCACCAGCAGAGCGGGACAGGGGCCTATAGCCAAAAACATTCAGTACTTC.

The genes are TRBV6-5 and TRBJ1-1; 8 bases match TRBD1. V was clipped by 2 bases and J by 1 base; unmatched bases: 3. This CDR3 spans 15 amino acids. Germline V gene data show CDR1 as MNHEY and CDR2 as SVGAGI. CDR3 coding DNA: TGTGCCAGCAGTTACCTGGGACAGGCGAACACTGAAGCTTTCTTT. It specifies CASSYLGQANTEAFF.

This chain joins TRBV18 and TRBJ2-5; TRBD1 is a possible D gene (6 bases). V was clipped by 2 bases and J by 5 bases, with 9 bases between them. The CDR3 is 13 amino acids. Germline values: CDR1 KGHSH, CDR2 LQKENI. The CDR3 reads CASSPRDTETQYF. DNA for the CDR3: TGTGCCAGCTCACCAAGGGACACGGAGACCCAGTACTTC.

The V call is TRBV9, the J call TRBJ2-5; D is unresolved. The V end was cut by 6 bases, the J end by 0 bases, with 6 bases between. Germline assignment: CDR1 SGDLS and CDR2 YYNGEE. The CDR3 has 12 amino acids. Here the CDR3 DNA reads TGTGCCAGCACCTCGTACCAAGAGACCCAGTACTTC. It codes for CASTSYQETQYF.

The V and J genes are TRBV29-1 and TRBJ1-1; a possible D gene is TRBD1 (6 bases). Germline lookup yields CDR1 SQVTM and CDR2 ANQGSEA. The V and J ends lost 1 base and 5 bases respectively, with 14 bases between them. CDR3 length: 14 amino acids. The CDR3 DNA follows: TGCAGCGTTGAAGGGGTACAGGGATGGACTGAAGCTTTCTTT. This gives the protein CSVEGVQGWTEAFF. Based on the CDR3 plus reference TRBV29-1 and TRBJ1-1, the full variable domain is SAVISQKPSRDICQRGTSLTIQCQVDSQVTMMFWYRQQPGQSLTLIATANQGSEATYESGFVIDKFPISRPNLTFSTLTVSNMSPEDSSIYLCSVEGVQGWTEAFFGQGTRLTVV.

The V gene is TRBV25-1, the J gene TRBJ1-5; D perhaps matches TRBD1 (6 bases). Trimming shortened V by 6 bases and J by 3 bases, and 12 bases separated the two germline ends. The germline CDR1 and CDR2 sequences are MGHDK and SYGVNS. The CDR3 is made up of 14 amino acids. The DNA of the CDR3 is TGTGCCAGCAGCCAGACAGGCTCCAATCAGCCCCAGCATTTT. Encoded protein: CASSQTGSNQPQHF. Supplemented by reference TRBV25-1 and TRBJ1-5, the full variable domain reads EADIYQTPRYLVIGTGKKITLECSQTMGHDKMYWYQQDPGMELHLIHYSYGVNSTEKGDLSSESTVSRIRTEHFPLTLESARPSHTSQYLCASSQTGSNQPQHFGDGTRLSIL.

The rearrangement joins TRBV7-8 to TRBJ2-3; perhaps TRBD1 as D (6 bases). This CDR3 spans 16 amino acids. V was shortened by 1 base and J by 2 bases, with 13 bases between the two germline ends. Germline lookup yields CDR1 SGHVS and CDR2 FQNEAQ. The CDR3 loop is CASSLDLQGSTDTQYF. DNA for the CDR3: TGTGCCAGCAGCTTAGATCTACAGGGCTCCACAGATACGCAGTATTTT.

This clone was detected a few times. This chain joins TRBV6-6 and TRBJ2-1, with 8 positions matching TRBD1. This CDR3 has 18 residues. V was pared by 5 bases and J by 4 bases, with 16 bases of the junction left unmatched. CDR1 and CDR2 from the germline V gene are MNHNY and SVGAGI (reference sequence). CDR3 amino acids: CASSLSLYRGNSYNEQFF. CDR3 DNA sequence: TGTGCCAGCAGTCTAAGTTTGTACAGGGGGAACTCATACAATGAGCAGTTCTTC.

The V call is TRBV7-8, the J call TRBJ2-1; 10 bases align to TRBD2. Germline V lookup: CDR1 SGHVS, CDR2 FQNEAQ. The CDR3 is 16 amino acids. V shed 3 bases and J 3 bases; nucleotides not matched to a gene: 5. In nucleotides, the CDR3 is TGTGCCAGCAGCTTGATAGCGGGAGGAGGCTACAATGAGCAGTTCTTC. Its translation: CASSLIAGGGYNEQFF. The entire variable domain, with the rest obtained from reference TRBV7-8 and TRBJ2-1, is as follows: GAGVSQSPRYKVAKRGQDVALRCDPISGHVSLFWYQQALGQGPEFLTYFQNEAQLDKSGLPSDRFFAERPEGSVSTLKIQRTQQEDSAVYLCASSLIAGGGYNEQFFGPGTRLTVL.